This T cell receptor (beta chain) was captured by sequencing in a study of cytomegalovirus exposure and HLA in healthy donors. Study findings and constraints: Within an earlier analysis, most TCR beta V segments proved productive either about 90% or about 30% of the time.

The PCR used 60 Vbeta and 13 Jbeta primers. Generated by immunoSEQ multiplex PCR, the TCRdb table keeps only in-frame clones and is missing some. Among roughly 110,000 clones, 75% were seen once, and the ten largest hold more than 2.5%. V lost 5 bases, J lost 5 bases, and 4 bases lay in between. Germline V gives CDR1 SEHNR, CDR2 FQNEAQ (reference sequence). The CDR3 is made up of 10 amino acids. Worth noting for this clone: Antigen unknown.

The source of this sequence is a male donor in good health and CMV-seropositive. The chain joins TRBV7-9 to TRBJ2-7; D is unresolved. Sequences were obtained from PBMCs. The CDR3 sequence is CASSPDEQYF. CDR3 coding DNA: TGTGCCAGCAGCCCTGACGAGCAGTACTTC.